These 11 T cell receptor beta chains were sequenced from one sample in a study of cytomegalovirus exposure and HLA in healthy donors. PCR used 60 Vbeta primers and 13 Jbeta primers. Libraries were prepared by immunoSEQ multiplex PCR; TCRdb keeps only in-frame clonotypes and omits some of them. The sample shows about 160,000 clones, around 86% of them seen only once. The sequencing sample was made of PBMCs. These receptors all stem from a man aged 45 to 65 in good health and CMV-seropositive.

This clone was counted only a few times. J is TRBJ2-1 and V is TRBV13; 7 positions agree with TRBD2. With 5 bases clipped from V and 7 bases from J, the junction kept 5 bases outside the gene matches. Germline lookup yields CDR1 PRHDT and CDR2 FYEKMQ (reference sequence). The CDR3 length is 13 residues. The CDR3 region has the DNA TGTGCCAGCAGCCTGACTAGCAGGAATGAGCAGTTCTTC. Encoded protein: CASSLTSRNEQFF.

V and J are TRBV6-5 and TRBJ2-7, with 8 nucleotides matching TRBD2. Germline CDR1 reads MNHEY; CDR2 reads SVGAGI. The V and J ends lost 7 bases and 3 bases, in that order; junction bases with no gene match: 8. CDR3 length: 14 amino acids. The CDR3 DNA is TGTGCCAGCATGGGAAGCGGGAGTATCTACGAGCAGTACTTC. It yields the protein CASMGSGSIYEQYF.

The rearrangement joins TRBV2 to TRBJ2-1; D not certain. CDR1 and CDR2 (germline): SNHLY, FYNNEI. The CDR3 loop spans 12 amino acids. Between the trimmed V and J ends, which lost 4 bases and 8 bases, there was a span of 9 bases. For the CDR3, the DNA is TGTGCCAGCAGTGGACTGAGAGATGAGCAGTTCTTC. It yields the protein CASSGLRDEQFF.

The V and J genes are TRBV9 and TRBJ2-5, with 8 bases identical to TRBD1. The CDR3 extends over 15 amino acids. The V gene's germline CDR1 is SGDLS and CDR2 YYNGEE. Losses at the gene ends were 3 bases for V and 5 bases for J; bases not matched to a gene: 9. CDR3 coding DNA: TGTGCCAGCAGCGCAGCGGGTGGACAGGGCGAGACCCAGTACTTC. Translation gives CASSAAGGQGETQYF.

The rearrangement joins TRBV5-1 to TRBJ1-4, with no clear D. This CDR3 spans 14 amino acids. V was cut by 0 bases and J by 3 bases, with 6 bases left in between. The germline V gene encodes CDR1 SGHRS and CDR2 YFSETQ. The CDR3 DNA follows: TGCGCCAGCAGCTTGGACAGCCCTAATGAAAAACTGTTTTTT. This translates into CASSLDSPNEKLFF.

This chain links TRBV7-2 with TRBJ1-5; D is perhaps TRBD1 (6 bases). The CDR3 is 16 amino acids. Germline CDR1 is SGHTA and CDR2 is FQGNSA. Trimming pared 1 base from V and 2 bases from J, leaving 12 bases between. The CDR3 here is CASSLVQGMGNQPQHF. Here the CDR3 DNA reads TGTGCCAGCAGCTTAGTGCAGGGGATGGGCAATCAGCCCCAGCATTTT.

Here the CDR3 DNA reads TGTGCCAGCAGACCTCGCTCAACGGGGGTAAGCTCCTACGAGCAGTACTTC. Translation: CASRPRSTGVSSYEQYF. The genes are TRBV28 and TRBJ2-7; TRBD2 might be the D (6 bases). The CDR3 is made up of 17 amino acids. Trimming cost V 6 bases and J 0 bases, with 21 bases left between them. The V gene's germline CDR1 is MDHEN and CDR2 SYDVKM.

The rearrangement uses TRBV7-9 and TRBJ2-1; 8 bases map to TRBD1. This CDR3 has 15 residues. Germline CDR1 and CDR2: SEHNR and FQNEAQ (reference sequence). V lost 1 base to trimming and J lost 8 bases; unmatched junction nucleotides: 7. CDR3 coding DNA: TGTGCCAGCAGCTTAGGGCAGGGGGCTCTGTATGAGCAGTTCTTC. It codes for CASSLGQGALYEQFF.

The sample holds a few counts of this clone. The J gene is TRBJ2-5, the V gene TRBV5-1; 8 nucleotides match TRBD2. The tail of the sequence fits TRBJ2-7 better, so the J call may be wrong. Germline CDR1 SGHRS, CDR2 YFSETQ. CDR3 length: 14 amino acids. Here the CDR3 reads CASSLSGGLDEQYF. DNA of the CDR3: TGCGCCAGCAGCTTATCGGGGGGGCTCGACGAGCAGTACTTC.

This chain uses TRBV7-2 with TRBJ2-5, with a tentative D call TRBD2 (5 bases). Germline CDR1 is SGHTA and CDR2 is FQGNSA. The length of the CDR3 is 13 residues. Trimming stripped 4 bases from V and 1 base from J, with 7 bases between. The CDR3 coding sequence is TGTGCCAGCAGCTCGCGGGCCCAAGAGACCCAGTACTTC. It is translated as CASSSRAQETQYF.

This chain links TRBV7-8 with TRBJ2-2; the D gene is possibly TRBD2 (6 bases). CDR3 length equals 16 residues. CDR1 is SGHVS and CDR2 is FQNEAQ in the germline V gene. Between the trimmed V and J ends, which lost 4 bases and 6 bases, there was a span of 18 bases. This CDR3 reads CASSSPEGTKAGELFF. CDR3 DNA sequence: TGTGCCAGCAGCTCCCCGGAGGGGACCAAGGCCGGGGAGCTGTTTTTT.